A selection of T cell receptor beta chains follows, all from one sample in a study of blood T cell repertoires in COVID-19. Measured with immunoSEQ multiplex PCR; TCRdb has only the in-frame clones, and not every one. The top ten hold roughly a sixth of the sample, which has some 30,000 clones, roughly nine tenths seen once. Sample: peripheral blood. The receptor set was obtained from a human donor with active COVID-19. The donor label of this sample is uncertain. Each CDR3 is given with its conserved first and last residue. D genes are given only for firm matches. Clone size appears in some rows only: once, few, many, or a class for an expanded clone.

>TRBV2|TRBJ2-2|TRBD2|.
TGTGCCAGCAGTGAAATATCTGTCGGCGGGGGGGCTCCCGGGGAGCTGTTTTTT
CASSEISVGGGAPGELFF
>TRBV9|TRBJ2-1|.|.
TGTGCCAGCAGCGTCTCTGAGCGCCGGGAGCAGTTCTTC
CASSVSERREQFF
>TRBV12-3/TRBV12-4|TRBJ2-1|.|.
TGTGCCAGCAGGTTGACAGAGTACAATGAGCAGTTCTTC
CASRLTEYNEQFF
>TRBV4-3|TRBJ2-1|.|once
TGCGCCAGCAGCCACCCCGGGGGGCTACCGTTCTTC
CASSHPGGLPFF
>TRBV27|TRBJ2-1|TRBD2|.
TGTGCCAGCAGTTTACGTGGTAGCGGGAGCACCTCCTACAATGAGCAGTTCTTC
CASSLRGSGSTSYNEQFF
>TRBV5-4|TRBJ2-7|.|.
TGTGCCAGCAGCCCCTCAGGATCCTCCTACGAGCAGTACTTC
CASSPSGSSYEQYF
>TRBV3-1/TRBV3-2|TRBJ1-1|.|once
TGTGCCAGCAGCCCCCACGCCAGGGGGAACACTGAAGCTTTCTTT
CASSPHARGNTEAFF
>TRBV6-4|TRBJ2-7|.|.
TGTGCCAGCCTAAGAAAACGGGATGGGAGGACCTACGAGCAGTACTTC
CASLRKRDGRTYEQYF
>TRBV24-1|TRBJ1-2|TRBD1|.
TGTGCCACCAGTGATTCCGACAGGGGGTATGGCTACACCTTC
CATSDSDRGYGYTF
>TRBV10-3|TRBJ1-4|.|.
TGTGCCATCAGTGAATCGGGGGGCAATGAAAAACTGTTTTTT
CAISESGGNEKLFF
>TRBV7-8|TRBJ2-7|TRBD2|.
TGTGCCAGCAGCTTAGCCCCGGGGGGGACCTACGAGCAGTACTTC
CASSLAPGGTYEQYF
>TRBV7-2|TRBJ2-5|.|.
TGTGCCAGCAGCTTAGGTGCGGATTCCCTAGAGACCCAGTACTTC
CASSLGADSLETQYF
>TRBV20-1|TRBJ2-3|.|.
TGCAGTGCTAGTGGGAGCGGACGCACAGATACGCAGTATTTT
CSASGSGRTDTQYF
>TRBV9|TRBJ2-7|TRBD1|.
TGTGCCAGCGACTTCAGGGGGACAAGCTCCTACGAGCAGTACTTC
CASDFRGTSSYEQYF
>TRBV30|TRBJ1-2|.|.
TGTGCCTGGAGTGTACAGGCTCAAGGAGGCTACACCTTC
CAWSVQAQGGYTF
>TRBV11-2|TRBJ1-6|TRBD1|.
TGTGCCAGCAGCGCGCGACAGGGGCGAACCGGTAATTCACCCCTCCACTTT
CASSARQGRTGNSPLHF
>TRBV12-3/TRBV12-4|TRBJ2-5|.|.
TGTGCCAGCAGCTCTCAAGAGACCCAGTACTTC
CASSSQETQYF
>TRBV11-3|TRBJ2-1|.|.
TGTGCCAGCAGTCCCTCTCCCGGGGGCTCCTACAATGAGCAGTTCTTC
CASSPSPGGSYNEQFF
>TRBV4-2|TRBJ2-1|TRBD2|.
TGTGCCAGCAGCCAAGAAGTCGGAGCGGGAGCGAGCAATGAGCAGTTCTTC
CASSQEVGAGASNEQFF
>TRBV7-2|TRBJ1-2|.|.
TGTGCCAGCAGCTTAGTGGGGTCGGGGTATGGCTACACCTTC
CASSLVGSGYGYTF
>TRBV6-6|TRBJ1-6|TRBD1|.
TGTGCCAGCAGTGGAAGGCCACCAGGGGGTTCACCCCTCCACTTT
CASSGRPPGGSPLHF
>TRBV6-2/TRBV6-3|TRBJ2-3|.|.
TGTGCCAGCAGTTACTTCGGCAGGGGCGCAGATACGCAGTATTTT
CASSYFGRGADTQYF
>TRBV4-3|TRBJ1-1|.|once
TGCGCCAGCAGCCAAGACCCCTGGCGGCCGGAAAGGAACACTGAAGCTTTCTTT
CASSQDPWRPERNTEAFF
>TRBV19|TRBJ2-7|TRBD2|.
TGTGCCAGTAGTATAGCCCTAGCGGCACCCTACGAGCAGTACTTC
CASSIALAAPYEQYF
>TRBV7-9|TRBJ2-7|TRBD1|.
TGTGCCAGCAGCTTAGCCGGGACAGGGGCCTACGAGCAGTACTTC
CASSLAGTGAYEQYF
>TRBV2|TRBJ2-3|.|.
TGTGCCAGCAATTGGCTAGCGACAGATACGCAGTATTTT
CASNWLATDTQYF
>TRBV6-5|TRBJ2-7|TRBD2|.
TGTGCCAGCGATAACCCTAGCGGGGCAGACTACGAGCAGTACTTC
CASDNPSGADYEQYF
>TRBV19|TRBJ2-2|TRBD1|.
TGTGCCAGTAGTCACAGGGGGCCCGGGGAGCTGTTTTTT
CASSHRGPGELFF
>TRBV7-9|TRBJ2-7|.|.
TGTGCCAGCAGCTTCGTGGCCTCCTACGAGCAGTACTTC
CASSFVASYEQYF
>TRBV25-1|TRBJ1-2|TRBD1|.
TGTGCCAGCAGTGTGACTGGGGACAGGCTGGCCATCTTC
CASSVTGDRLAIF
>TRBV7-9|TRBJ1-5|.|.
TGTGCCAGCAGCTTAGCCGGGCCAGGGGGCAATCAGCCCCAGCATTTT
CASSLAGPGGNQPQHF
>TRBV7-2|TRBJ1-2|TRBD1|.
TGTGCCAGCAGCTTAGTGGCACAGGGGGGAGTGGGAGGCTACACCTTC
CASSLVAQGGVGGYTF
>TRBV2|TRBJ1-4|.|once
TGTGCCAGCAGGGTCGACAGAACGACTAATGAAAAACTGTTTTTT
CASRVDRTTNEKLFF
>TRBV30|TRBJ2-5|.|.
TGTGCCTGGAGTGTACGGGAGACCCAGTACTTC
CAWSVRETQYF
>TRBV6-1|TRBJ2-7|.|.
TGTGCCAGCAGTGAAGCGGGAGGAGAATACGAGCAGTACTTC
CASSEAGGEYEQYF
>TRBV7-3|TRBJ2-2|TRBD2|.
TGTGCCAGCAGCTTAATCCAGGGGGGGACTAGCGACACCGGGGAGCTGTTTTTT
CASSLIQGGTSDTGELFF
>TRBV14|TRBJ2-7|TRBD2|few
TGTGCCAGCAGGCCTAGCGGGCAAAGCTCCTACGAGCAGTACTTC
CASRPSGQSSYEQYF
>TRBV6-1|TRBJ1-5|.|once
TGTGCCAGCAGTGAACAGGGAGGTTATAGCAATCAGCCCCAGCATTTT
CASSEQGGYSNQPQHF
>TRBV10-3|TRBJ2-5|.|once
TGTGCCGTCGGAGGGGAATCAAGGCAAGAGACCCAGTACTTC
CAVGGESRQETQYF
>TRBV30|TRBJ1-2|.|.
TGTGCCTGCGACAGGTGGGACTATGGCTACACCTTC
CACDRWDYGYTF
>TRBV10-1|TRBJ2-7|.|.
TGCGCCAGCAGTGAGACTACGTCCTACGAGCAGTACTTC
CASSETTSYEQYF
>TRBV6-5|TRBJ1-1|.|.
TGTGCCAGCACCCATCCCGAGGGGAACACTGAAGCTTTCTTT
CASTHPEGNTEAFF
>TRBV7-2|TRBJ2-1|TRBD1|.
TGTGCCAGCAGCCTCCCGCCGGGACAGGGGTACAATGAGCAGTTCTTC
CASSLPPGQGYNEQFF
>TRBV5-4|TRBJ1-2|.|.
TGTGCCAGCAGAGCTCAGGGGTATGGCTATGGCTACACCTTC
CASRAQGYGYGYTF
>TRBV5-6|TRBJ2-7|TRBD1|.
TGTGCCAGCAGCTCCGGGACAGGGGTCGAGCAGTACTTC
CASSSGTGVEQYF
>TRBV30|TRBJ1-5|TRBD1|.
TGTGCCTGGAGCCGCCAGGGGGCGCATAATCAGCCCCAGCATTTT
CAWSRQGAHNQPQHF
>TRBV6-4|TRBJ2-1|.|.
TGTGCCAGCAGTGACTCCGGTGAGCAGTTCTTC
CASSDSGEQFF
>TRBV30|TRBJ2-5|.|.
TGTGCCTGGGGGACTGATCGCCGAAAAGAGACCCAGTACTTC
CAWGTDRRKETQYF
>TRBV30|TRBJ2-7|.|.
TGTGCCTGGAGTGTTGGCCAGGGCTCCTACGAGCAGTACTTC
CAWSVGQGSYEQYF
>TRBV3-1/TRBV3-2|TRBJ2-3|TRBD2|.
TGTGCCAGCAGCCAAGGACGGTCCCTAGCGGGGGGGCCGAATACGCAGTATTTT
CASSQGRSLAGGPNTQYF
>TRBV6-5|TRBJ2-3|.|once
TGTGCCAGCAGTCCTGGGACATCTGCAGATACGCAGTATTTT
CASSPGTSADTQYF
>TRBV6-6|TRBJ1-4|.|.
TGTGCCAGCAGGCGGAGGGAATCCTTAAATGAAAAACTGTTTTTT
CASRRRESLNEKLFF
>TRBV11-2|TRBJ2-1|TRBD2|.
TGTGCCAGCAGCTTACGAGGACTAGCGGGATACAATGAGCAGTTCTTC
CASSLRGLAGYNEQFF